The T cell receptor beta chain described here comes from a study of Ad26.COV2.S vaccination and SARS-CoV-2 variants (dated by TCRdb to 2020 to 2023). Some background on the complete study: Donors in the vaccine arm were drawn from COV1001, a multicentre, randomized, double-blind, placebo-controlled phase I-IIa trial testing Ad26.COV2.S in healthy adults. Dosing of Ad26.COV2.S was intramuscular, at either 5x10^10 or 1x10^11 viral particles, delivered as one shot or as two shots spaced 56 days apart. TCRbeta repertoire sequencing was used to assess the specificity and breadth of SARS-CoV-2-reactive T cell receptors after Ad26.COV2.S vaccination. A total of 32 samples were included in the TCR-sequenced set, comprising some 20 Ad26.COV2.S vaccine recipients, 5 placebo recipients and 8 SARS-CoV-2 convalescent individuals. Participants in the trial were split at random into five groups of five each, receiving low-dose or high-dose Ad26.COV2.S once or twice, or else placebo on both occasions. Investigators remained blinded to trial group allocation during experiments and outcome assessment.

TCRbeta CDR3 regions were sequenced with the immunoSEQ Assay. After extraction, genomic DNA underwent amplification by bias-controlled multiplex PCR, followed by high-throughput sequencing. The source study handled its data this way. Collapsing and filtering of sequences were performed to quantify the absolute abundance of each unique TCRbeta CDR3 region. T cell fraction was estimated by normalizing TCRbeta template counts to usable DNA, with usable DNA measured through amplification of reference genes found in all nucleated cells. Repertoire TCRs were annotated as SARS-CoV-2-specific by exact matching of V gene, CDR3 amino acid sequence and J gene to a known reactive TCR set. MIRA supplied the reference SARS-CoV-2 TCR set, which was filtered for enrichment in COVID-19-positive ImmuneCODE repertoires so that public or cross-reactive TCRs were removed. Based on the MIRA antigens, annotated TCRs were further analysed at the level of specific ORF or position within ORF. Breadth was defined as the number of annotated unique rearrangements divided by the total number of unique productive rearrangements, and depth was defined as the summed frequency of the annotated unique rearrangements. Two-sided Wilcoxon rank-sum tests were applied when comparing TCR breadth between groups. This immuneACCESS table, as held by TCRdb, lists in-frame sequences with V and J called but not all clones. Of the missing ones, under half trace to an unresolved V gene in checked studies; the others have no known cause. V and J calls and clone size are copied from that table; D and trimming were computed from the DNA. The sample table holds some 640,000 clones, of which roughly 90% were seen once. The ten largest clonotypes hold over 1.3% of the sample.

About this clone itself: Its antigen target is currently unknown. No much larger clonotype is one base removed from it; base qualities were not supplied.

The sample's treatment or condition label, decoded: around 19 received Ad26.COV2.S at low or high dose, single or two shots; 5 received placebo; per-sample allocation not given. For vaccine and placebo recipients, the sequenced repertoires came from samples collected on day 63 after the first injection. In Cohort 1b, 25 to 30 adults aged 18-55 years were enrolled at a single site in Boston, USA, between 29 July and 7 August 2020. Ad26.COV2.S was a replication-incompetent adenovirus type 26 vector expressing a prefusion-stabilized SARS-CoV-2 spike protein from the original Wuhan strain. Cut back by 0 bases and 8 bases, the V and J ends lie 14 bases apart. According to the germline V gene, CDR1 reads SGDLS and CDR2 reads YYNGEE. The CDR3 runs 14 amino acids, cysteine and phenylalanine included. Only the CDR3 portion is preserved as DNA: 42 bases, with reading frame beginning at the first base. General findings and caveats noted by the study authors: After vaccination, substantial breadth of spike-specific CD8+ and CD4+ T cell responses was reported. The study was not powered to compare responses between vaccine doses or regimens. Non-spike TCR breadth was comparable between vaccine and placebo recipients, consistent with the vaccine containing only spike. Spike-specific TCR breadth was higher in Ad26.COV2.S recipients than in placebo recipients (P = 0.0014). It was noted by the authors that total T cell responses may have been underestimated by the TCR breadth and depth analyses.

The material sequenced was peripheral blood, taken in a trial of Ad26.COV2.S vaccine versus placebo. The TCR was taken from a person aged 18 to 59 who received the Ad26.COV2.S COVID-19 vaccine or a placebo. The V and J genes are TRBV9 and TRBJ1-2; TRBD1 is perhaps the D gene, given 6 matching bases. For the CDR3, the sequence is CASSVVRGAVGYTF. The DNA sequence is given as TGTGCCAGCAGCGTAGTCCGGGGGGCGGTAGGCTACACCTTC.